A selection of T cell receptor beta chains follows, all from one sample in a study. One entry per CDR3 protein, called by TCRdb with MiXCR from the RT-PCR reads. The sample has fewer than 800,000 distinct CDR3 sequences; more than 13% are singletons. Sequenced input: memory CD4+ T cells from blood. The source of these receptors is a female donor in good health, serving as a healthy control. CDR3s include the opening cysteine and the closing phenylalanine or tryptophan.

v_call	cdr3_length	j_call	cdr3_aa
TRBV20-1	14	TRBJ2-3	CSARDFGGADTQYF
TRBV6-5	13	TRBJ2-5	CASSPHRKETQYF
TRBV4-3	18	TRBJ2-1	CASSQDPTGGYGYNEQFF
TRBV20-1	13	TRBJ2-1	CSARGGQFDEQFF
TRBV28	16	TRBJ2-3	CASSLIVWTGSATQYF
TRBV6-2/TRBV6-3	16	TRBJ2-2	CASSYSRTGQTGELFF
TRBV2	14	TRBJ1-1	CASRRQEGNTEAFF
TRBV7-8	16	TRBJ2-2	CASSLARDRAPGELFF
TRBV7-2	16	TRBJ1-2	CASSSRTGAVDYGYTF
TRBV3-1	16	TRBJ2-1	CASSPGVGTGYNEQFF
TRBV28	17	TRBJ1-6	CASTSFPPGTGQSPLHF
TRBV7-2	14	TRBJ1-6	CASSLASGTSPLHF
TRBV29-1	15	TRBJ2-6	CSVEDQDSGANVLTF
TRBV5-4	16	TRBJ2-3	CASSPLAGGPQDTQYF
TRBV6-2/TRBV6-3	14	TRBJ1-1	CASSFRQGVAEAFF
TRBV18	13	TRBJ2-7	CASSPTQGREQYF
TRBV15	16	TRBJ2-7	CATSRPVGTGDNEQYF
TRBV7-8	17	TRBJ2-1	CASSLVGGRALGNEQFF
TRBV12-3/TRBV12-4	13	TRBJ1-2	CASTQGHTDGYTF